This T cell receptor (beta chain) comes out of a study of T cells after yellow fever vaccination. The CDR3 runs to 13 residues. Germline values: CDR1 LGHNA, CDR2 YSLEER. V was shortened by 9 bases and J by 5 bases, with 14 bases between the two germline ends. MiXCR was run by TCRdb on the 5' RACE reads, yielding one entry per CDR3 protein. The sample carries around 610,000 distinct CDR3 sequences, about 14% recorded once. This chain links TRBV4-3 with TRBJ2-1; tentative D call: TRBD1 (5 bases). The source was PBMCs, collected on the day of the yellow fever booster vaccination. The sequence came from a man under 40 who received the YFV17D yellow fever vaccine. DNA of the CDR3: TGCGCCAGAACACAGGAAGGTCACAATGAGCAGTTCTTC. Protein sequence: CARTQEGHNEQFF.